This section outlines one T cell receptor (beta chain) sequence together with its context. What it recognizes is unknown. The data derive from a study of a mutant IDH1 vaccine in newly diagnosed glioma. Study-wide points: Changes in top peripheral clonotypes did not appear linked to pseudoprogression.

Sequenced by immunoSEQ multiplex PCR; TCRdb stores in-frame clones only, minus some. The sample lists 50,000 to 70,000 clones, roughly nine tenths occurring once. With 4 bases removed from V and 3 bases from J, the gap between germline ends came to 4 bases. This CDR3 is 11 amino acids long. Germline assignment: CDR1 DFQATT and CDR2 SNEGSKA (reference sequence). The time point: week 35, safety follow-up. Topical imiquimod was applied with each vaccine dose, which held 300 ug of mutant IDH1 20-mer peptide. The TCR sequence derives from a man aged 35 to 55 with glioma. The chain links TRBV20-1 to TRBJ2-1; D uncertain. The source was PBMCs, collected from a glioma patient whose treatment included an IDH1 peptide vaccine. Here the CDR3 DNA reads TGCAGTGCTACCGTCTACAATGAGCAGTTCTTC. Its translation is CSATVYNEQFF.